The entry that follows covers one TCR beta chain sequence. It has no known antigen specificity. Base qualities are missing; no much larger clone stands one base away. This specimen comes from a study of blood T cells in healthy people across ages (dated by TCRdb to between 2015 and 2016). Background on the whole study: Template switching captured roughly one uniquely barcoded TCR beta cDNA molecule per two T cells in model experiments. Age-related changes in TCR beta repertoire diversity were measured in the study by deep sequencing normalized with unique cDNA molecular identifiers. Two additional independent replicas of 1 million unique cDNA reads from the same blood draw were analyzed for two donors (one aged 18 to 30 and one aged 80 or older). Four age groups were formed from the donors: young (average roughly 16 years), middle-aged (more than 35), aged (roughly 59) and long-lived (82). Overall study results and their limits: A strong correlation was found between observed TCR beta diversity and the percentage of naive T cells measured by flow cytometry. Bulk unsorted PBMC profiling prevented conclusive comparison of naive and antigen-experienced compartments. Estimates of total diversity based on one million sequenced T cells were considered lower bounds and underestimates. Compared with the aged group, the long-lived group had more naive CD4+ T cells, fewer expanded clones and increased TCR diversity, suggesting age selection. Observed TCR beta diversity per million T cells fell roughly linearly with age, and a significant reduction was already apparent by age around 40. Because donor CMV infection status was unknown, age-related changes in expanded clonotypes were potentially confounded.

The approximately 39 donors, aged about 6 to 100 years, were systemically healthy Caucasian individuals from Russia. About 10 milliliters of peripheral blood were collected from each donor into EDTA-treated Vacutainer tubes. Ficoll-Paque density-gradient centrifugation was used to isolate PBMCs, with at least 6.5 million obtained per sample. Trizol reagent was used to extract total RNA from PBMCs, with at least 5.5 micrograms per sample. Naive CD45RAhigh/CD27high T cell percentages were measured by flow cytometry on a PBMC aliquot from every donor. After removal of 2 bases from V and 4 bases from J, the junction retains 7 bases not matched to a gene. CDR1 and CDR2 (ENHRY, SYGVKD) derive from the germline V gene. From cysteine to phenylalanine, the CDR3 is 16 amino acids long. Just CDR3 DNA is preserved here, 48 bases in frame from base 1. The library relied on 5' RACE. TCRdb names Illumina HiSeq 2500 as the instrument used. A second PCR of roughly 7 to 12 cycles was run with a J-beta primer mix and a sample-barcoded 5' primer. A unique molecular identifier was introduced onto each TCR beta cDNA molecule by a template-switch 5' adaptor carrying 12 random nucleotides. At least 2.5 million CDR3-containing paired-end reads were obtained from each sample. First-strand cDNA synthesis was performed from all RNA using the Mint cDNA synthesis kit, with priming by a TRBC-specific oligonucleotide. All cDNA was treated with uracil-DNA glycosylase and then went through a first 18-cycle PCR with the universal primers M1SS and BC2_uni_R. The authors' pipeline ran thus. Each sample was normalized by randomly selecting 1 million high-quality reads, each carrying a distinct molecular identifier. Instead of being binned into consensus sequences, reads that shared molecular identifiers were thrown out. CDR3 identification, clonotype clustering and error correction used MiTCR with a Q25 quality threshold and the strictest error-elimination algorithm. A nonparametric unseen species model with Euler transformation was used to estimate lower-bound total TCR beta diversity. The public reads were run again by TCRdb, first through fastp at Q25 and then through MiXCR, and only productive beta chains were kept. Rows are combined by CDR3 protein, so each entry shows the most common genes and DNA. The V and J calls were not made by the authors but by TCRdb's processing. This sample lists 800,000 or so distinct CDR3 sequences; around a quarter were detected once. The ten largest clonotypes hold 3% to 4.5% of the sample.

These data were also reused for a study on T cells of mothers and their children. Drawing on the second study: The donors were nine systemically healthy Caucasian individuals, made up of three mothers and their six children. cDNA synthesis consumed the entire amount of extracted RNA, loaded at 1.5 ug RNA in each 15 ul reaction. Sample barcodes and 2-4 random nucleotides were added via the M1S primer in the second PCR. Each mother yielded over 8 million TCR beta CDR3 reads and each child 2.5 million to 3 million reads. Thymic selection similarly shapes TCR recombination output in related and unrelated pairs, with minor effect from inherited differences. Normalized repertoire overlap in related mother-child pairs was always slightly higher than in unrelated mother-child pairs, but the difference was never significant. Persistent microchimeric T cell clones were not detected, at a sensitivity of 95 to 100 clones per million clonotypes. To look for features that set related mother-child pairs apart from unrelated individuals, the researchers ran deep NGS to compare the TCR beta repertoires of mothers and children. On average, the children were about 10 +/- 4 years old, while the mothers were about 37 +/- 4 years old. After adapter ligation was performed with NEBNext reagents, the libraries were sequenced on an Illumina HiSeq 2000 with 100+100 nt paired-end reads. Mother and child libraries were prepared a month apart and sequenced in separate runs to prevent cross-contamination. For each donor, between about 450,000 and 2,300,000 distinct TCR beta clonotypes were identified. Naive TCR beta clonotypes were estimated from low-frequency clonotypes matched to each donor's FACS-determined naive share, without sorting.

Material: blood. This TCR derives from a boy younger than 18 in good health. The rearrangement combines TRBV10-3 with TRBJ2-3; TRBD2 aligns with 9 central bases. The nucleotide sequence is given as TGTGCCATCAGTGAGGATGCTAGCGGGATCTCAGATACGCAGTATTTT. Its amino acids are CAISEDASGISDTQYF.